The rows below give T cell receptor beta chains drawn from one sample of a study of blood T cells in healthy people across ages. A single record per CDR3 protein comes from TCRdb applying MiXCR to the 5' RACE reads. The sample lists roughly 2 million distinct CDR3 sequences, 49% occurring once. Sequenced sample: blood. The receptor source for this set is a woman aged 40 to 49 in good health. The CDR3 runs from the conserved cysteine through the conserved F or W. Each record gives: clone size, J gene, V gene, D gene, CDR3 DNA, CDR3 protein. The D gene is left open where the match is weak. Part of the rows lack a size; the others show once, few, many or a class for expanded clones.

few	TRBJ2-5	TRBV9	-	TGTGCCAGCAGCCCCGGGGGATGGACTGGAGAGACCCAGTACTTC	CASSPGGWTGETQYF
-	TRBJ2-3	TRBV6-5	TRBD2	TGTGCCAGCAGTTACGGAGCGGGGGGCCCATCAGATACGCAGTATTTT	CASSYGAGGPSDTQYF
few	TRBJ2-4	TRBV7-9	TRBD1	TGTGCCAGCAGCTTCTTGGACAGGCGCGGAAACATTCAGTACTTC	CASSFLDRRGNIQYF
few	TRBJ2-4	TRBV5-1	TRBD1	TGCGCCAGCAGCTTGGGTGAGAGCAGGGGGCCTATTGGAATTCAGTACTTC	CASSLGESRGPIGIQYF
-	TRBJ2-1	TRBV20-1	TRBD2	TGCAGCACCCCGGGACTACTAAGATCCTACAATGAGCAGTTCTTC	CSTPGLLRSYNEQFF
once	TRBJ1-6	TRBV7-2	TRBD1	TGTGCCAGCAGCCTGCGACAGGGGGGTAATAATTCACCCCTCCACTTT	CASSLRQGGNNSPLHF
-	TRBJ1-6	TRBV7-8	-	TGTGCCAGCAGCTTAGCAGGCTATAATTCACCCCTCCACTTT	CASSLAGYNSPLHF
-	TRBJ1-1	TRBV4-3	-	TGCGCCAGCAGCCAAGGCAGGGGTAGGAACGCTGAAGCTTTCTTT	CASSQGRGRNAEAFF
-	TRBJ2-5	TRBV20-1	-	TGCAGTGCTGGTGGACTGATACAAGAGACCCAGTACTTC	CSAGGLIQETQYF
-	TRBJ2-7	TRBV6-2/TRBV6-3	-	TGTGCCAGCAGTTACGGGACCGACCGTTCCTACGAGCAGTACTTC	CASSYGTDRSYEQYF
-	TRBJ1-1	TRBV29-1	-	TGCAGCGTTGATGGGAAGAACACTGAAGCTTTCTTT	CSVDGKNTEAFF
-	TRBJ1-1	TRBV10-2	-	TGCGCCAGCGGACTAAGGGGGAACACTGAAGCTTTCTTT	CASGLRGNTEAFF
-	TRBJ2-7	TRBV7-2	TRBD2	TGTGCCAGCAGCTTAGAGCGGGGGGGCGGAGAGAACGAGCAGTACTTC	CASSLERGGGENEQYF
-	TRBJ2-4	TRBV20-1	TRBD1	TGCAGTGCACCCTACAGGGGGCGTAGTAACATTCAGTACTTC	CSAPYRGRSNIQYF
few	TRBJ2-1	TRBV4-3	TRBD2	TGCGCCAGCAGCCCGGGACTAGCCAACTACAATGAGCAGTTCTTC	CASSPGLANYNEQFF
-	TRBJ2-3	TRBV7-2	TRBD2	TGTGCCAGCAGCCCGGGACTACCTAGCACAGATACGCAGTATTTT	CASSPGLPSTDTQYF
-	TRBJ1-1	TRBV7-2	-	TGTGCCTACGGGCCTTTGAACACTGAAGCTTTCTTT	CAYGPLNTEAFF
-	TRBJ2-7	TRBV29-1	-	TGCAGCGTTGTAGACGGGCCAGGGCTCTACGAGCAGTACTTC	CSVVDGPGLYEQYF
once	TRBJ2-5	TRBV20-1	-	TGCAGTGCTAGAGTAGAAGGGCTTAAAGAGACCCAGTACTTC	CSARVEGLKETQYF
-	TRBJ1-2	TRBV20-1	-	TGCAGTGCTAGAGCACAGGGTAACTATGGCTACACCTTC	CSARAQGNYGYTF
-	TRBJ1-2	TRBV6-1	TRBD1	TGTGCCAGCAGGGTCACAGGGGGGCTTGGCTACACCTTC	CASRVTGGLGYTF
few	TRBJ2-2	TRBV7-2	-	TGTGCCAGCAGCTTAATCCCCGGCGGGGAGCTGTTTTTT	CASSLIPGGELFF
-	TRBJ2-7	TRBV27	-	TGTGCCAGCAGTTTTTCTTTCGTCAGCGAGCAGTACTTC	CASSFSFVSEQYF
-	TRBJ2-7	TRBV5-1	TRBD1	TGCGCCAGCAGCCTGGTCGGGGGGACAGGGTACCACGAGCAGTACTTC	CASSLVGGTGYHEQYF
-	TRBJ1-2	TRBV7-9	-	TGTGCCAGCAGCTTCAACAGTGTGAACTATGGCTACACCTTC	CASSFNSVNYGYTF
many	TRBJ2-1	TRBV7-2	TRBD2	TGTGCCAGCAGCCGACTAGCTTACAATGAGCAGTTCTTC	CASSRLAYNEQFF
-	TRBJ2-3	TRBV7-3	-	TGTGCCAGCAGCTTAAACCCTGGACGGGGCACAGATACGCAGTATTTT	CASSLNPGRGTDTQYF
few	TRBJ2-1	TRBV12-3/TRBV12-4	-	TGTGCCAGCAGTCCACAGGATACCTACAATGAGCAGTTCTTC	CASSPQDTYNEQFF
-	TRBJ2-1	TRBV12-3/TRBV12-4	-	TGTGCCAGCACCTTGGGCTACTACAATGAGCAGTTCTTC	CASTLGYYNEQFF
-	TRBJ2-6	TRBV6-6	-	TGTGCCAGCAGTTACTATCGGACAGGGGCCAACGTCCTGACTTTC	CASSYYRTGANVLTF
few	TRBJ2-3	TRBV28	-	TGTGCCAGCAGTCCCAGGGGTAAGGTTGGGGATACGCAGTATTTT	CASSPRGKVGDTQYF
-	TRBJ2-5	TRBV28	-	TGTGCCAGCAGCCCAACGGGGGCGCGCCAAGGGACCCAGTACTTC	CASSPTGARQGTQYF
few	TRBJ2-5	TRBV29-1	-	TGCAGCGTTGATTCTTGGGGTGGGAAGTTCCAGGAGACCCAGTACTTC	CSVDSWGGKFQETQYF
once	TRBJ2-4	TRBV28	TRBD2	TGTGCCAGCAGTTTTTGGGGGGGTAAAGACATTCAGTACTTC	CASSFWGGKDIQYF
-	TRBJ2-7	TRBV28	-	TGTGCCAGCAGTCCGGACTCCCTAGGCGAGCAGTACTTC	CASSPDSLGEQYF
-	TRBJ1-5	TRBV6-5	-	TGTGCCAGCAGGAGGGGTGCCTTGGATCAGCCCCAGCATTTT	CASRRGALDQPQHF
-	TRBJ1-1	TRBV12-3/TRBV12-4	TRBD1	TGTGCCAGCAGACAGGGGTGGAGAATGAACACTGAAGCTTTCTTT	CASRQGWRMNTEAFF
-	TRBJ2-5	TRBV12-3/TRBV12-4	TRBD2	TGTGCCAGCAGTTTAGCAGCGGGGGGGCCAGGGACCCAGTACTTC	CASSLAAGGPGTQYF
-	TRBJ2-1	TRBV28	TRBD1	TGTGCCAGCATCTTACAGGGGGCGGTTAATGAGCAGTTCTTC	CASILQGAVNEQFF